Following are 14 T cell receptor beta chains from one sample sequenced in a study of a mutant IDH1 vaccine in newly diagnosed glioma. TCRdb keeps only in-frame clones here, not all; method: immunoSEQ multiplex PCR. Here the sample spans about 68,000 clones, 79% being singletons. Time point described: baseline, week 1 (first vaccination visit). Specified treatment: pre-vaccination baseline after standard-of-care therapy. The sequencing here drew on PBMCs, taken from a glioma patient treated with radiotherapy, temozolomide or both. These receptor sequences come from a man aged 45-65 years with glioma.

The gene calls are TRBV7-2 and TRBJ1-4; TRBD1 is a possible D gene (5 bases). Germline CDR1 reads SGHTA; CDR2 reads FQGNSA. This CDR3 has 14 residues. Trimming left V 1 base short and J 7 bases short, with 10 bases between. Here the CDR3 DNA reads TGTGCCAGCAGCTTAGGCAGGGCGAGTGAAAAACTGTTTTTT. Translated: CASSLGRASEKLFF.

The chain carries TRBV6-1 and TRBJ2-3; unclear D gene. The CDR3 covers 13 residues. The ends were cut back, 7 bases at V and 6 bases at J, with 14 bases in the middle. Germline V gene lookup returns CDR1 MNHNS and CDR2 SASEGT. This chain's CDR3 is CASKVLRADTQYF. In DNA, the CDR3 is TGTGCCAGCAAAGTGCTAAGGGCGGATACGCAGTATTTT.

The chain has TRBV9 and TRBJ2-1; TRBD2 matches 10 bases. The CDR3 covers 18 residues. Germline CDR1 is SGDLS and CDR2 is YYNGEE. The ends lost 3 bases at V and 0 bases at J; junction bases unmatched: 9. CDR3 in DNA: TGTGCCAGCAGCGATCTGATTAGCGGGGGGAGCTCCTACAATGAGCAGTTCTTC. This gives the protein CASSDLISGGSSYNEQFF.

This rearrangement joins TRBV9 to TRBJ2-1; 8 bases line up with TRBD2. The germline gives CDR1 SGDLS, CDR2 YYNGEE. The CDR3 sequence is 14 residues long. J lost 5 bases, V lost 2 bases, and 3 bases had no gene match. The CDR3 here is CASSVRGANNEQFF. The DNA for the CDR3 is TGTGCCAGCAGCGTGCGGGGGGCGAACAATGAGCAGTTCTTC. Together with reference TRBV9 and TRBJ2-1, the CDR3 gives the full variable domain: DSGVTQTPKHLITATGQRVTLRCSPRSGDLSVYWYQQSLDQGLQFLIQYYNGEERAKGNILERFSAQQFPDLHSELNLSSLELGDSALYFCASSVRGANNEQFFGPGTRLTVL.

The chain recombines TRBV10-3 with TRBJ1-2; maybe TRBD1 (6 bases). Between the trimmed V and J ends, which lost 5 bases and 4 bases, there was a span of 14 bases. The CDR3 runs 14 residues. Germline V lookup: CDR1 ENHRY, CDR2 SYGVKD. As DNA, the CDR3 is TGTGCCATCAGTCTCGACAGGAACCCCTATGGCTACACCTTC. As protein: CAISLDRNPYGYTF.

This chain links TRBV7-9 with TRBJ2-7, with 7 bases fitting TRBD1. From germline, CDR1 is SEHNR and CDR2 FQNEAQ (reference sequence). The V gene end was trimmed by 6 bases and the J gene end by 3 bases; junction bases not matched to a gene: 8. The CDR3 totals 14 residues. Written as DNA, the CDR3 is TGTGCCAGCAGTTCGACCCGGGACAGCTACGAGCAGTACTTC. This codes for CASSSTRDSYEQYF.

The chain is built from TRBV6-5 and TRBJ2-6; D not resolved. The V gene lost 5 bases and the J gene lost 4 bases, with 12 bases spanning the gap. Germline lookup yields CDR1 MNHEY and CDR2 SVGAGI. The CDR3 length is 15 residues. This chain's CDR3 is CASSAGLTGANVLTF. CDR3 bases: TGTGCCAGCAGTGCCGGGCTTACCGGGGCCAACGTCCTGACTTTC.

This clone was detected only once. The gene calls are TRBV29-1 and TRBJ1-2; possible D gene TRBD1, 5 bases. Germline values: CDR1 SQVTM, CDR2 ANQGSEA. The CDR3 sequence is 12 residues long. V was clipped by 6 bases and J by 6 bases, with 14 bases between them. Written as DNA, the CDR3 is TGCAGCGTGACCTGGACATCTGATGGCTACACCTTC. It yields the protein CSVTWTSDGYTF. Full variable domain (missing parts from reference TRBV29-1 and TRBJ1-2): SAVISQKPSRDICQRGTSLTIQCQVDSQVTMMFWYRQQPGQSLTLIATANQGSEATYESGFVIDKFPISRPNLTFSTLTVSNMSPEDSSIYLCSVTWTSDGYTFGSGTRLTVV.

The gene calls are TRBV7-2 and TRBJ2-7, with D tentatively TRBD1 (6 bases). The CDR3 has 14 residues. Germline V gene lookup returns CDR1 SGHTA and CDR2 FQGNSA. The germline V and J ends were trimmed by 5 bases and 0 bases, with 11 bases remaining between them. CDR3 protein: CASSPGQTSYEQYF. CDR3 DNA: TGTGCCAGCAGCCCAGGACAGACCTCCTACGAGCAGTACTTC. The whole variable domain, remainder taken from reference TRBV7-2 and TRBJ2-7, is GAGVSQSPSNKVTEKGKDVELRCDPISGHTALYWYRQSLGQGLEFLIYFQGNSAPDKSGLPSDRFSAERTGGSVSTLTIQRTQQEDSAVYLCASSPGQTSYEQYFGPGTRLTVT.

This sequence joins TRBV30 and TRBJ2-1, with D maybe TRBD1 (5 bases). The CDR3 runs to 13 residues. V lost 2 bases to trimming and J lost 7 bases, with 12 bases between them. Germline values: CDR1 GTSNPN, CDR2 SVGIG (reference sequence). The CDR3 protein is CAWSQLGVNEQFF. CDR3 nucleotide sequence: TGTGCCTGGAGTCAGCTAGGGGTTAATGAGCAGTTCTTC.

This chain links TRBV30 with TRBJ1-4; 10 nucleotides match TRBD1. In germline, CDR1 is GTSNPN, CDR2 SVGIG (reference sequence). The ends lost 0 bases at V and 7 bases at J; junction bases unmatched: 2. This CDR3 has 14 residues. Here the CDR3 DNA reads TGTGCCTGGAGTGTGACAGGGGGCATTGAAAAACTGTTTTTT. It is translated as CAWSVTGGIEKLFF.

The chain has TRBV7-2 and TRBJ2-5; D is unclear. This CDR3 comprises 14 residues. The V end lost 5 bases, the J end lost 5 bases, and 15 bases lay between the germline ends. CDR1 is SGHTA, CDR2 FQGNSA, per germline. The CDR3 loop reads CASSRFGEMETQYF. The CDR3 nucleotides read TGTGCCAGCAGCCGTTTTGGGGAAATGGAGACCCAGTACTTC.

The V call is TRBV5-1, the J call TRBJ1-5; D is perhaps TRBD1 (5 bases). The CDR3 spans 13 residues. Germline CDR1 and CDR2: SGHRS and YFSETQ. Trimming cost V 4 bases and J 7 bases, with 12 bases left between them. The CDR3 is CASSAGPGQPQHF. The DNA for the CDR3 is TGCGCCAGCAGCGCAGGGCCTGGCCAGCCCCAGCATTTT. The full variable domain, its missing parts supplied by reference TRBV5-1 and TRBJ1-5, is KAGVTQTPRYLIKTRGQQVTLSCSPISGHRSVSWYQQTPGQGLQFLFEYFSETQRNKGNFPGRFSGRQFSNSRSEMNVSTLELGDSALYLCASSAGPGQPQHFGDGTRLSIL.

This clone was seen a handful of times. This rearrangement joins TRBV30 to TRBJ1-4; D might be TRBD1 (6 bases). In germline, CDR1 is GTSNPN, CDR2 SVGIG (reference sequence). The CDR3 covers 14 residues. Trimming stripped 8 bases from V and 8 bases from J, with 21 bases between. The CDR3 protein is CAGGRQGKVEKLFF. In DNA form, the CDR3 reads TGTGCCGGGGGGAGGCAGGGGAAGGTCGAAAAACTGTTTTTT.